The next 25 T cell receptor beta chains were all read from a single sample in a study of blood T cells in healthy people across ages. PCR was performed a second time for roughly 6 to 12 cycles using a sample-barcoded 5' primer and a J-beta primer mix. Each CDR3 protein gets one entry after TCRdb re-called the 5' RACE reads with MiXCR. The profile covers over 1,200,000 distinct CDR3 sequences, with almost 60% appearing a single time and over 5.5% taken by the ten largest. Input material: blood. Every receptor here comes from a man aged 18 to 30 in good health.

In its sample, this clonotype was seen a few times. The chain employs TRBV6-5 and TRBJ2-7; D unresolved. The V gene lost 7 bases and the J gene lost 6 bases, with 10 bases spanning the gap. Germline-derived CDR1 and CDR2 are MNHEY and SVGAGI. The CDR3 is made up of 11 amino acids. The CDR3 DNA reads TGTGCCAGCAATCTCCCGGGCGAGCAGTACTTC. Translating gives CASNLPGEQYF.

The rearrangement links TRBV7-8 to TRBJ2-5, with TRBD2 matching 7 bases. This CDR3 has 13 amino acids. Germline loops: CDR1 SGHVS, CDR2 FQNEAQ. V trimming: 7 bases; J trimming: 11 bases; junction bases outside the gene matches: 13. In DNA, the CDR3 is TGTGCCAGCACCTCCCTAGGGGCGGGGGAGCAGTACTTC. It translates to CASTSLGAGEQYF.

CDR3 sequence (DNA): TGTGCCAGCAGCCAAGACGGGGAGTACAATGAGCAGTTCTTC. Translation: CASSQDGEYNEQFF. The V call is TRBV3-1, the J call TRBJ2-1; the D gene is possibly TRBD2 (5 bases). The germline gives CDR1 LGHDT, CDR2 YNNKEL (reference sequence). Between the trimmed V and J ends, which lost 0 bases and 4 bases, there was a span of 7 bases. The CDR3 length is 14 residues.

The CDR3 spells CASRGLGAQSYEQYF. As DNA, the CDR3 is TGTGCCAGCAGGGGGTTGGGAGCCCAATCCTACGAGCAGTACTTC. This chain uses TRBV11-2 with TRBJ2-5, with a possible D match to TRBD2 (5 bases). The better agreement between TRBJ2-7 and the DNA end casts doubt on the J call. CDR1 SGHAT and CDR2 FQNNGV come from the germline V gene. The CDR3 is made up of 15 amino acids.

The V call is TRBV12-3 or TRBV12-4, the J call TRBJ2-7; tentatively, D is TRBD1 (6 bases). The V end lost 8 bases, the J end lost 4 bases, and 12 bases lay between the germline ends. The CDR3 runs to 12 residues. In DNA form, the CDR3 reads TGTGCCAGCCGAGACAGGAGATACGAGCAGTACTTC. Protein product: CASRDRRYEQYF.

V usage is TRBV10-3 and J usage is TRBJ1-1; no reliable D call. CDR3 length: 15 amino acids. CDR1 is ENHRY, CDR2 SYGVKD, per germline. V was trimmed by 2 bases and J by 7 bases, leaving 17 bases between them. In DNA, the CDR3 is TGTGCCATCAGTGAGGTCGGCGCCTACTCGAATGAAGCTTTCTTT. Amino acid sequence: CAISEVGAYSNEAFF.

The genes are TRBV14 and TRBJ2-7; 9 positions match TRBD1. The CDR3 length is 15 residues. J lost 4 bases, V lost 6 bases, and 10 bases had no gene match. From germline, CDR1 is SGHDN and CDR2 FVKESK. The CDR3 loop reads CASRERGTGMYEQYF. CDR3 bases: TGTGCCAGCAGAGAAAGGGGGACAGGGATGTACGAGCAGTACTTC. The whole variable domain, remainder taken from reference TRBV14 and TRBJ2-7, is EAGVTQFPSHSVIEKGQTVTLRCDPISGHDNLYWYRRVMGKEIKFLLHFVKESKQDESGMPNNRFLAERTGGTYSTLKVQPAELEDSGVYFCASRERGTGMYEQYFGPGTRLTVT.

A word on this clonotype: This could be a read error, since a much larger clone is one nucleotide away. The chain has TRBV20-1 and TRBJ2-7, with D perhaps TRBD1 or TRBD2 (5 bases each). The CDR3 spans 12 residues. CDR1 and CDR2 from the germline V gene are DFQATT and SNEGSKA (reference sequence). The CDR3 coding sequence is TGCAGTGCTGGGGCAACTGGTAGCTCGGGGTCCTTC. Its protein product is CSAGATGSSGSF.

V and J are TRBV29-1 and TRBJ1-1; D remains unclear. CDR1 SQVTM and CDR2 ANQGSEA come from the germline V gene. The CDR3 totals 13 residues. V shed 4 bases and J shed 1 base, with 10 bases lying between them. The CDR3 reads CSVGSAQNTEAFF. The DNA for the CDR3 is TGCAGCGTTGGGTCAGCCCAGAACACTGAAGCTTTCTTT.

The chain has TRBV20-1 and TRBJ1-6; possible D gene TRBD1, 6 bases. Germline V CDR1 and CDR2: DFQATT, SNEGSKA (reference sequence). Deletions cut 2 bases from V and 0 bases from J, with 11 bases between. There are 16 residues in the CDR3. This CDR3 is CSARLTGRSYNSPLHF. CDR3 nucleotide sequence: TGCAGTGCTAGACTAACAGGGCGCTCCTATAATTCACCCCTCCACTTT.

The chain couples TRBV4-3 to TRBJ2-7; D uncertain. The CDR3 has 15 residues. Germline CDR1 is LGHNA and CDR2 is YSLEER. V lost 2 bases, J lost 0 bases, and 11 bases lay in between. CDR3 region: CASSQTLRSSYEQYF. The CDR3 DNA sequence: TGCGCCAGCAGCCAAACCCTTCGAAGCTCCTACGAGCAGTACTTC.

This clonotype was observed a single time. This chain uses TRBV27 with TRBJ2-5, with 8 bases fitting TRBD2. From germline, CDR1 is MNHEY and CDR2 SMNVEV (reference sequence). The V and J ends lost 0 bases and 11 bases, in that order; junction bases with no gene match: 11. The CDR3 consists of 15 residues. CDR3 nucleotide sequence: TGTGCCAGCAGTTTATCTGCGGGGGGTTCAAATGAGCAGTACTTC. Its translation: CASSLSAGGSNEQYF.

In its sample, this clonotype was seen a few times. This chain uses TRBV29-1 with TRBJ2-5; the match to TRBD2 covers 7 bases. Unmatched junction bases numbered 14, after V lost 8 bases and J lost 5 bases. Germline V gene data show CDR1 as SQVTM and CDR2 as ANQGSEA. The CDR3 has 14 amino acids. The CDR3 is CSSRRAMGGETQYF. The CDR3 nucleotides are TGCAGCTCTAGGAGGGCCATGGGGGGGGAGACCCAGTACTTC.

In this sample, this clonotype turned up once. This chain connects TRBV4-2 to TRBJ2-3; the match to TRBD2 covers 13 bases. Germline assignment: CDR1 LGHNA and CDR2 YNFKEQ. This CDR3 contains 17 residues. J was trimmed by 4 bases and V by 3 bases; bases with no gene match: 7. CDR3 sequence: CASSHPGLAGAADTQYF. CDR3 DNA sequence: TGTGCCAGCAGCCATCCCGGACTAGCGGGAGCTGCAGATACGCAGTATTTT.

Only a few counts were recorded for this clonotype. In nucleotides, the CDR3 is TGCGCCAGCAGCCAAGGGTACGGGACAGAGGCCAAGGAAGAGACCCAGTACTTC. It is translated as CASSQGYGTEAKEETQYF. This chain joins TRBV4-1 and TRBJ2-5, with TRBD1 matching over 7 bases. This CDR3 spans 18 amino acids. V gave up 1 base and J gave up 3 bases; unmatched junction bases: 14. Germline CDR1 is MGHRA and CDR2 is YSYEKL.

The J gene is TRBJ2-3, the V gene TRBV28, with D possibly TRBD2 on 6 matching bases. V shed 6 bases and J shed 5 bases, with 15 bases lying between them. The germline CDR1 and CDR2 sequences are MDHEN and SYDVKM. The CDR3 is made up of 14 amino acids. The CDR3 DNA reads as TGTGCCAGCAGCACCGAGGACTATTTAGATACGCAGTATTTT. The encoded protein is CASSTEDYLDTQYF.

This rearrangement joins TRBV29-1 to TRBJ2-5; 7 bases align to TRBD1. Germline loops: CDR1 SQVTM, CDR2 ANQGSEA. The CDR3 spans 15 residues. J lost 2 bases, V lost 2 bases, and 8 bases had no gene match. CDR3 protein: CSVEYRNRGQETQYF. For the CDR3, the DNA is TGCAGCGTTGAATACCGTAACAGGGGACAAGAGACCCAGTACTTC.

This rearrangement joins TRBV7-2 to TRBJ2-6; D call uncertain. The germline V gene has CDR1 SGHTA and CDR2 FQGNSA. The CDR3 runs to 15 residues. Trimming left V 5 bases short and J 0 bases short, with 8 bases between. This chain's CDR3 is CASSRRRSGANVLTF. CDR3 sequence (DNA): TGTGCCAGCAGCCGACGCCGCTCTGGGGCCAACGTCCTGACTTTC.

V and J are TRBV12-3 or TRBV12-4 and TRBJ1-2; D is undetermined. The CDR3 length is 12 residues. V dropped 6 bases and J dropped 4 bases, with 9 bases sitting between them. CDR3 DNA sequence: TGTGCCAGCAGGCAACAAGTCTATGGCTACACCTTC. This sequence encodes CASRQQVYGYTF.

The chain couples TRBV7-9 to TRBJ1-2, with 7 bases identical to TRBD1. V dropped 0 bases and J dropped 6; count of bases not matched to a gene: 13. The CDR3 consists of 17 residues. Germline CDR1 reads SEHNR; CDR2 reads FQNEAQ (reference sequence). CDR3 residues: CASSLAPSIQGTDGYTF. The CDR3 DNA reads TGTGCCAGCAGCTTAGCTCCCAGCATACAGGGGACGGATGGCTACACCTTC.

This clonotype was counted between two and nine times. The V and J genes are TRBV29-1 and TRBJ2-7; the match to TRBD1 covers 8 bases. The CDR3 spans 14 residues. Germline CDR1 SQVTM, CDR2 ANQGSEA. Unmatched junction bases numbered 8, after V lost 4 bases and J lost 3 bases. CDR3 sequence reads: CSVGKTGVDYEQYF. The CDR3 nucleotides read TGCAGCGTTGGAAAGACAGGGGTTGACTACGAGCAGTACTTC.

This clonotype has only a few counts. The rearrangement joins TRBV7-2 to TRBJ2-3; weak D call: TRBD1 (5 bases). Trimming stripped 4 bases from V and 2 bases from J, with 13 bases between. Germline V gene lookup returns CDR1 SGHTA and CDR2 FQGNSA. The CDR3 extends over 15 amino acids. CDR3 DNA sequence: TGTGCCAGCAGCTCTCTAGGGGCGCCCACAGATACGCAGTATTTT. This encodes CASSSLGAPTDTQYF.

The chain has TRBV12-3 or TRBV12-4 and TRBJ2-3; the D is unclear. The CDR3 length is 12 residues. Trimming took off 6 bases at V and 6 bases at J, with 10 bases between the two ends. The DNA of the CDR3 is TGTGCCAGCAGCCGTTCCATCGATACGCAGTATTTT. Its translation: CASSRSIDTQYF.

The chain joins TRBV6-5 to TRBJ2-1, with TRBD2 matching 11 bases. The V segment lost 5 bases and the J segment 4 bases; nucleotides outside the gene matches: 7. The germline CDR1 and CDR2 sequences are MNHEY and SVGAGI. The CDR3 runs 16 residues. CDR3 sequence (DNA): TGTGCCAGCAGTAACCAACTAGCGGGGGCTTACAATGAGCAGTTCTTC. Protein: CASSNQLAGAYNEQFF.

This clonotype was seen only a few times. This chain uses TRBV20-1 with TRBJ2-5; no definite D call. Trimming removed 4 bases at V and 5 bases at J, with 14 bases between. CDR1 is DFQATT, CDR2 SNEGSKA, per germline (reference sequence). The CDR3 has 13 residues. For the CDR3, the DNA is TGCAGTGCTAAAGGGATCGGCGTGGAGACCCAGTACTTC. Translating it yields CSAKGIGVETQYF.